This passage covers 14 T cell receptor beta chains from one sample sequenced in a study of T cell repertoires in cytomegalovirus infection. These receptors have no identified antigens. In TCRdb, the reads were re-called with MiXCR into one record per CDR3 protein. There are about 830,000 distinct CDR3 sequences in the sample; about 31% occur only once, and around 11% lies in the top ten. Specimen: cultured CD8+ T cells from PBMCs, collected from culture after CMV antigen stimulation. The receptors derive from a human donor in good health (CMV status not recorded). Some clones in this sample may be carry-over from other donors' samples.

This chain links TRBV7-3 with TRBJ1-1; possible D gene TRBD1, 5 bases. The germline gives CDR1 SGHTA, CDR2 FQGTGA. This CDR3 spans 15 amino acids. V lost 4 bases, J lost 7 bases, and 19 bases lay in between. The CDR3 is CASSSFRDLGIEAFF. DNA of the CDR3: TGTGCCAGCAGCTCCTTCCGGGACCTAGGGATTGAAGCTTTCTTT. The full variable domain, with the rest looked up from reference TRBV7-3 and TRBJ1-1, is GAGVSQTPSNKVTEKGKYVELRCDPISGHTALYWYRQSLGQGPEFLIYFQGTGAADDSGLPNDRFFAVRPEGSVSTLKIQRTERGDSAVYLCASSSFRDLGIEAFFGQGTRLTVV.

V gene TRBV12-3 or TRBV12-4 combines with J gene TRBJ2-5; 9 nucleotides match TRBD2. V shed 3 bases and J 4 bases; nucleotides not matched to a gene: 9. CDR3 length: 16 amino acids. CDR3 nucleotides: TGTGCCAGCAGTTTTTGGGCGGGGGGGCCTCGAGAGACCCAGTACTTC. Protein sequence: CASSFWAGGPRETQYF.

This clonotype occurred a few times. CDR3 bases: TGTGCCAGCAGCTTAGCAGCAGGTGATCAGCCCCAGCATTTT. Translated: CASSLAAGDQPQHF. V usage is TRBV7-9 and J usage is TRBJ1-5; D remains ambiguous. The CDR3 loop spans 14 amino acids. Trimming took 0 bases from V and 5 from J, leaving 8 bases between them. Germline V lookup: CDR1 SEHNR, CDR2 FQNEAQ (reference sequence).

There are a few counts of this clonotype. The V and J genes are TRBV6-5 and TRBJ1-5; D is uncertain. Germline CDR1 MNHEY, CDR2 SVGAGI. This CDR3 has 17 amino acids. Trimming removed 1 base at V and 3 bases at J, with 16 bases between. CDR3 protein: CASSYWPRTASNQPQHF. Here the CDR3 DNA reads TGTGCCAGCAGTTACTGGCCAAGGACTGCCTCCAATCAGCCCCAGCATTTT.

This clonotype was seen a few times. The J gene is TRBJ2-3, the V gene TRBV27; 9 bases match TRBD1. V lost 7 bases, J lost 3 bases, and 8 bases stayed unmatched. The CDR3 is 15 residues long. CDR1 is MNHEY, CDR2 SMNVEV, per germline (reference sequence). The CDR3: CASKPRDRATDTQYF. The DNA for the CDR3 is TGTGCCAGCAAACCCCGGGACAGGGCGACAGATACGCAGTATTTT.

The chain employs TRBV6-2 or TRBV6-3 and TRBJ1-6; D remains unclear. This CDR3 region has 19 residues. V lost 8 bases to trimming and J lost 0 bases, with 23 bases between them. In germline, CDR1 is MNHEY, CDR2 SVGEGT. The CDR3 nucleotides are TGTGCCAGCCGCTTCCATGGACCATCCCGTAACTCCTATAATTCACCCCTCCACTTT. It is translated as CASRFHGPSRNSYNSPLHF.

The V gene is TRBV12-3 or TRBV12-4, the J gene TRBJ1-1; TRBD1 might be the D (5 bases). CDR3 length: 13 amino acids. With 9 bases removed from V and 4 bases from J, the gap between germline ends came to 15 bases. CDR3 residues: CARSPGRVTEAFF. In nucleotides, the CDR3 is TGTGCCAGGAGCCCCGGCAGGGTCACTGAAGCTTTCTTT.

The sample holds a few counts of this clonotype. V gene TRBV5-6 combines with J gene TRBJ2-1; TRBD1 or TRBD2 may be the D gene (5 bases each). The CDR3 sequence is 12 residues long. The germline V and J ends were trimmed by 5 bases and 5 bases, with 8 bases remaining between them. Germline V gene data show CDR1 as SGHDT and CDR2 as YYEEEE. The DNA for the CDR3 is TGTGCCAGCAGTTGGGACCACAATGAGCAGTTCTTC. It yields the protein CASSWDHNEQFF.

Many counts were recorded for this clonotype. V usage is TRBV7-2 and J usage is TRBJ1-4, with D perhaps TRBD1 (5 bases). There are 16 residues in the CDR3. V was shortened by 3 bases and J by 5 bases, with 16 bases between the two germline ends. Germline loops: CDR1 SGHTA, CDR2 FQGNSA. In nucleotides, the CDR3 is TGTGCCAGCAGCTTTTTCCCGGGACTGTACAATGAAAAACTGTTTTTT. This encodes CASSFFPGLYNEKLFF. Supplemented by reference TRBV7-2 and TRBJ1-4, the full variable domain reads GAGVSQSPSNKVTEKGKDVELRCDPISGHTALYWYRQSLGQGLEFLIYFQGNSAPDKSGLPSDRFSAERTGGSVSTLTIQRTQQEDSAVYLCASSFFPGLYNEKLFFGSGTQLSVL.

This clonotype was counted a few times. This sequence joins TRBV7-9 and TRBJ2-2; D is unresolved. V shed 5 bases and J shed 3 bases, with 13 bases lying between them. The CDR3 has 15 amino acids. Looked up from germline, CDR1 is SEHNR and CDR2 is FQNEAQ (reference sequence). CDR3 sequence (DNA): TGTGCCAGCAGCCCCCCCGGTTGGGACACCGGGGAGCTGTTTTTT. Residues: CASSPPGWDTGELFF.

This clonotype was seen only a few times. The chain recombines TRBV4-2 with TRBJ2-7; 7 nucleotides match TRBD1. Germline V gene sequence: CDR1 LGHNA, CDR2 YNFKEQ. Germline trimming cut 5 bases from V and 6 bases from J; bases unmatched to any gene: 13. The CDR3 spans 15 residues. CDR3 bases: TGTGCCAGCAGCGCCCCAGGGACAGAAGGGCTCGAGCAGTACTTC. The encoded protein is CASSAPGTEGLEQYF.

The rearrangement uses TRBV9 and TRBJ2-2, with 7 positions matching TRBD1. Germline V gene lookup returns CDR1 SGDLS and CDR2 YYNGEE. CDR3 length equals 13 residues. Germline trimming cut 0 bases from V and 8 bases from J; bases unmatched to any gene: 1. The CDR3 loop reads CASSVGGQGELFF. The CDR3 nucleotides read TGTGCCAGCAGCGTAGGGGGACAGGGGGAGCTGTTTTTT.

The sample holds many counts of this clonotype. The V gene is TRBV7-2, the J gene TRBJ1-2; maybe TRBD1 (5 bases). The germline gives CDR1 SGHTA, CDR2 FQGNSA. The CDR3 has 16 amino acids. Trimming cost V 5 bases and J 4 bases, with 20 bases left between them. This CDR3 reads CASSLEFQGWGYGYTF. The CDR3 coding sequence is TGTGCCAGCAGCCTAGAATTTCAGGGATGGGGCTATGGCTACACCTTC.

The rearrangement joins TRBV12-5 to TRBJ2-7, with D uncertain. The V end was cut by 1 base, the J end by 7 bases, with 8 bases between. Germline values: CDR1 LGHNT, CDR2 FRNRAP. CDR3 size: 12 residues. This CDR3 is CASGLANWEQYF. CDR3 sequence (DNA): TGTGCTAGTGGTTTGGCTAACTGGGAGCAGTACTTC.